The next 25 T cell receptor beta chains were all read from a single sample in a study of T cell responses to AZD1222 COVID-19 vaccine. Clones were sequenced by immunoSEQ multiplex PCR, and TCRdb holds only the in-frame ones, with some missing. The sample carries roughly 200,000 clones, approximately 93% recorded once. The sample was peripheral blood, taken 28 days after the second AZD1222 dose. These receptor sequences come from an adult who received the AZD1222 COVID-19 vaccine.

This clone was recorded once. V usage is TRBV7-8 and J usage is TRBJ1-6, with D uncertain. Germline V CDR1 and CDR2: SGHVS, FQNEAQ. Trimming shortened V by 5 bases and J by 0 bases, and 8 bases separated the two germline ends. The CDR3 is made up of 15 amino acids. The CDR3 is CASSRGDSYNSPLHF. The CDR3 DNA reads as TGTGCCAGCAGCCGAGGAGACTCCTATAATTCACCCCTCCACTTT.

The chain recombines TRBV27 with TRBJ2-3; D possibly corresponds to TRBD2 (5 bases). CDR3 length: 14 residues. In germline, CDR1 is MNHEY, CDR2 SMNVEV (reference sequence). The ends were cut back, 2 bases at V and 8 bases at J, with 14 bases in the middle. The CDR3 reads CASSLGLAGGTQYF. CDR3 sequence (DNA): TGTGCCAGCAGTTTAGGACTTGCCGGCGGTACGCAGTATTTT.

This clone was seen a few times. V usage is TRBV6-5 and J usage is TRBJ1-6; D gene uncertain. V gave up 8 bases and J gave up 10 bases, with 21 bases separating them. CDR3 length: 15 amino acids. Germline loops: CDR1 MNHEY, CDR2 SVGAGI. The CDR3 loop reads CASAYGWRRDSPLHF. The CDR3 coding sequence is TGTGCCAGCGCCTACGGGTGGAGGCGCGACTCACCCCTCCACTTT.

This clone was detected once. This chain links TRBV5-4 with TRBJ2-7, with 12 bases lining up with TRBD2. Germline CDR1 SGHNT, CDR2 YYREEE (reference sequence). V lost 0 bases and J lost 7; bases outside the gene matches: 5. The CDR3 contains 15 residues. The CDR3 DNA sequence: TGTGCCAGCAGCTTGGTAGGACTAGCGGGACGGGAGCAGTACTTC. Amino acid sequence: CASSLVGLAGREQYF.

V is TRBV6-5 and J is TRBJ1-1; D gene ambiguous. The germline V gene encodes CDR1 MNHEY and CDR2 SVGAGI. Between the trimmed V and J ends, which lost 5 bases and 4 bases, there was a span of 11 bases. The CDR3 totals 13 residues. CDR3 region: CASSPRGVTEAFF. The CDR3 DNA is TGTGCCAGCAGTCCACGCGGGGTCACTGAAGCTTTCTTT.

The J gene is TRBJ1-2, the V gene TRBV5-1, with 7 positions matching TRBD1. Looked up from germline, CDR1 is SGHRS and CDR2 is YFSETQ. V shed 0 bases and J 3 bases; nucleotides not matched to a gene: 2. CDR3 length equals 14 residues. CDR3 residues: CASSLEQGYYGYTF. The CDR3 DNA follows: TGCGCCAGCAGCTTGGAACAGGGGTACTATGGCTACACCTTC.

V is TRBV6-2 or TRBV6-3 and J is TRBJ1-2; D uncertain. This CDR3 spans 13 amino acids. CDR1 is MNHEY, CDR2 SVGEGT, per germline. Trimming pared 5 bases from V and 5 bases from J, leaving 12 bases between. CDR3 protein: CASSDGPGYGYTF. Written as DNA, the CDR3 is TGTGCCAGCAGTGACGGCCCGGGTTATGGCTACACCTTC.

The rearrangement joins TRBV5-5 to TRBJ1-2, with 9 bases aligning to TRBD1. The J segment lost 6 bases and the V segment lost 4 bases, leaving 13 bases of the junction unmatched. The CDR3 is made up of 16 amino acids. Germline V gives CDR1 SGHKS, CDR2 YYEKEE (reference sequence). Written as DNA, the CDR3 is TGTGCCAGCAGCAGGATCCCCGGGACAGGGTATGATGGCTACACCTTC. Translation: CASSRIPGTGYDGYTF.

The V gene is TRBV27, the J gene TRBJ1-1, with TRBD1 matching over 7 bases. V lost 0 bases, J lost 6 bases, and 7 bases stayed unmatched. The CDR3 loop spans 15 amino acids. Germline CDR1 reads MNHEY; CDR2 reads SMNVEV (reference sequence). The CDR3: CASSLSIGGSAEAFF. For the CDR3, the DNA is TGTGCCAGCAGTTTATCTATAGGGGGCTCGGCTGAAGCTTTCTTT.

The chain employs TRBV6-5 and TRBJ1-1; D may be TRBD1 (6 bases). The CDR3 is 14 residues long. Germline CDR1 is MNHEY and CDR2 is SVGAGI. V lost 0 bases, J lost 3 bases, and 8 bases lay in between. The CDR3: CASSYSAGDTEAFF. In DNA form, the CDR3 reads TGTGCCAGCAGTTACTCGGCAGGGGACACTGAAGCTTTCTTT.

V usage is TRBV18 and J usage is TRBJ2-7; D not certain. The CDR3 totals 15 residues. Germline values: CDR1 KGHSH, CDR2 LQKENI. V lost 3 bases and J 0 bases, leaving 12 bases between the germline ends. The CDR3 protein is CASSPDMSPSYEQYF. CDR3 nucleotides: TGTGCCAGCTCACCTGATATGTCACCCTCCTACGAGCAGTACTTC.

The chain links TRBV7-8 to TRBJ2-7; 11 positions match TRBD2. J was trimmed by 6 bases and V by 5 bases; bases with no gene match: 3. Per the germline V gene, CDR1 is SGHVS and CDR2 is FQNEAQ. CDR3 length equals 13 residues. The CDR3 region is CASSTGTSGEQYF. CDR3 DNA sequence: TGTGCCAGCAGCACCGGGACTAGCGGCGAGCAGTACTTC.

The chain has TRBV5-4 and TRBJ2-7, with unresolved D. Germline CDR1 and CDR2: SGHNT and YYREEE (reference sequence). The CDR3 covers 14 residues. Trimming pared 3 bases from V and 3 bases from J, leaving 13 bases between. Written as DNA, the CDR3 is TGTGCCAGCAGCTCTTGGCCAGGCCACTACGAGCAGTACTTC. Amino acids: CASSSWPGHYEQYF.

This rearrangement joins TRBV4-1 to TRBJ1-4; perhaps TRBD1 as D (6 bases). CDR1 is MGHRA, CDR2 YSYEKL, per germline. This CDR3 is built from 18 residues. V was trimmed by 4 bases and J by 1 base, leaving 19 bases between them. The CDR3 DNA reads as TGCGCCAGCAGCCCCGAGGCCAGGGGTCGAGTAACTAATGAAAAACTGTTTTTT. Translated, it gives CASSPEARGRVTNEKLFF.

The chain recombines TRBV24-1 with TRBJ2-1, with a tentative D call TRBD2 (6 bases). Trimming removed 2 bases at V and 0 bases at J, with 16 bases between. The CDR3 is made up of 18 amino acids. Germline V gene lookup returns CDR1 KGHDR and CDR2 SFDVKD. This CDR3 is CATSDSLRGLGSYNEQFF. DNA of the CDR3: TGTGCCACCAGTGATTCCCTTCGGGGGTTGGGCTCCTACAATGAGCAGTTCTTC.

The V and J genes are TRBV4-1 and TRBJ1-4, with D uncertain. Germline loops: CDR1 MGHRA, CDR2 YSYEKL. This CDR3 is 17 amino acids long. V lost 1 base to trimming and J lost 0 bases, with 12 bases between them. The CDR3 DNA reads TGCGCCAGCAGCCAAGGAAGCGTAGCTGCAACTAATGAAAAACTGTTTTTT. Protein product: CASSQGSVAATNEKLFF.

The chain couples TRBV9 to TRBJ2-2; D call uncertain. The germline V gene encodes CDR1 SGDLS and CDR2 YYNGEE. The CDR3 spans 13 residues. V lost 5 bases and J 1 base, leaving 6 bases between the germline ends. CDR3 sequence: CASSPGNTGELFF. The CDR3, as DNA: TGTGCCAGCAGTCCAGGGAACACCGGGGAGCTGTTTTTT.

This chain connects TRBV20-1 to TRBJ1-5, with TRBD1 as a possible D gene (5 bases). CDR3 length: 15 residues. Germline-derived CDR1 and CDR2 are DFQATT and SNEGSKA (reference sequence). V dropped 3 bases and J dropped 0 bases, with 12 bases sitting between them. In DNA form, the CDR3 reads TGCAGTGCTAGTTGGCAGGGTCATAGCAATCAGCCCCAGCATTTT. It is translated as CSASWQGHSNQPQHF.

This clone was found once. The chain combines TRBV11-2 with TRBJ1-1, with TRBD1 identical over 8 bases. Trimming at V came to 2 bases and at J to 2 bases, leaving 1 base not matched to a gene. This CDR3 has 14 residues. Germline assignment: CDR1 SGHAT and CDR2 FQNNGV. CDR3 protein: CASSLSGGNTEAFF. The CDR3 region has the DNA TGTGCCAGCAGCTTATCAGGGGGCAACACTGAAGCTTTCTTT.

The V gene is TRBV6-1, the J gene TRBJ2-7; the match to TRBD2 covers 7 bases. Trimming at V came to 3 bases and at J to 3 bases, leaving 20 bases not matched to a gene. There are 19 residues in the CDR3. Looked up from germline, CDR1 is MNHNS and CDR2 is SASEGT. The CDR3 DNA is TGTGCCAGCAGTGACCAAGGGGAGTACAGCGGGGACGGCATCTACGAGCAGTACTTC. Its protein is CASSDQGEYSGDGIYEQYF.

The chain recombines TRBV18 with TRBJ2-3; 8 nucleotides match TRBD2. Germline CDR1 reads KGHSH; CDR2 reads LQKENI. The ends lost 6 bases at V and 3 bases at J; junction bases unmatched: 8. The CDR3 loop spans 15 amino acids. CDR3 in DNA: TGTGCCAGCTCCCAGCGGGAGAGGTTGACAGATACGCAGTATTTT. This sequence encodes CASSQRERLTDTQYF.

The CDR3 nucleotides read TGTGCCAGCAGTTACTCCTCTTCGGGCACTGAAGCTTTCTTT. Its translation: CASSYSSSGTEAFF. The gene calls are TRBV6-2 or TRBV6-3 and TRBJ1-1; D ambiguous. The CDR3 contains 14 residues. V was shortened by 0 bases and J by 4 bases, with 9 bases between the two germline ends. Germline V CDR1 and CDR2: MNHEY, SVGEGT.

This chain links TRBV5-1 with TRBJ1-1; D unclear. This CDR3 comprises 14 residues. Trimming removed 0 bases at V and 1 base at J, with 7 bases between. Germline-derived CDR1 and CDR2 are SGHRS and YFSETQ. CDR3 DNA sequence: TGCGCCAGCAGCTTGGTGACTACGAACACTGAAGCTTTCTTT. As protein: CASSLVTTNTEAFF.

The chain is built from TRBV2 and TRBJ2-7; 10 bases are a match to TRBD2. CDR3 length: 15 amino acids. Germline V CDR1 and CDR2: SNHLY, FYNNEI. Trimming cost V 6 bases and J 6 bases; bases outside gene matches: 11. The DNA of the CDR3 is TGTGCCAGCAGCCTCAATAGCGGGAGGAGGGGCGAGCAGTACTTC. Amino acid sequence: CASSLNSGRRGEQYF.

This clone was detected once. J is TRBJ1-3 and V is TRBV6-5; a possible D gene is TRBD1 (6 bases). The CDR3 contains 15 residues. Trimming cost V 4 bases and J 3 bases, with 13 bases left between them. CDR1 is MNHEY and CDR2 is SVGAGI in the germline V gene. The CDR3 region is CASSSTTGFGNTIYF. DNA for the CDR3: TGTGCCAGCAGTTCCACCACAGGGTTTGGAAACACCATATATTTT.